This section outlines one T cell receptor beta chain sequence together with its context. Antigen specificity is unknown. These data come from a study of shared clonotypes between healthy human individuals. Method: immunoSEQ multiplex PCR; TCRdb's copy keeps in-frame clones and lacks some. Of about 2.4 million clones listed, roughly 93% are singletons. CDR3 length: 15 residues. Germline CDR1 SEHNR, CDR2 FQNEAQ (reference sequence). V lost 5 bases and J lost 8; bases outside the gene matches: 12. Whole-study results and caveats: Generally, naive subsets (rather than memory subsets) showed larger estimated richness.

This TCR came from a man aged 18 to 30 in good health. Some clones in this sample may be carry-over from other donors' samples. The chain uses TRBV7-9 and TRBJ1-2; 9 positions match TRBD1. Input material: naive CD4+ T cells from PBMCs. The subset denotes: CD45RA+ positively selected. This chain's CDR3 is CASSKSGTGIAGYTF. The CDR3 DNA is TGTGCCAGCAGCAAATCGGGGACAGGGATCGCGGGCTACACCTTC.